This TCR beta chain comes out of a study of shared clonotypes between healthy human individuals. Overall study results and limits: On the whole, naive subsets had larger estimated richness than memory subsets had.

Clones were read by immunoSEQ multiplex PCR, and TCRdb kept only the in-frame ones, dropping some. Among about 2.1 million clones listed, 93% were seen once. With respect to this clone: Antigen unknown.

CDR1 is MDHEN and CDR2 is SYDVKM in the germline V gene. V was clipped by 5 bases and J by 8 bases, with 9 bases between them. The CDR3 is made up of 12 amino acids. Positive CCR7 selection of CD45RO-negative cells yielded the naive CD8 cells, and terminally differentiated effector memory CD45RA+ cells were excluded. The sequencing sample was made of naive CD8+ T cells from PBMCs. The V and J genes are TRBV28 and TRBJ2-2; the D is unclear. This receptor was identified in a man aged 18 to 29 in good health. Some clones in this sample may be carry-over from other donors' samples. CDR3 residues: CASSQRRGELFF. CDR3 sequence (DNA): TGTGCCAGCAGTCAACGACGGGGGGAGCTGTTTTTT.